This T cell receptor beta chain was captured by sequencing in a study of metastatic and nonmetastatic thyroid tumors. How the authors handled the data: The study's classifier, a distant-metastasis tool for papillary thyroid cancer, was built using CDR3 differences across clinicopathological groups. TCRdb redid the clone calls on the PCR reads using MiXCR. The V and J calls and clone size are TCRdb's, not the authors'. Altogether some 20,000 clones are present, over 15% being singletons, with the ten largest covering around 20%. Germline assignment: CDR1 MDHEN and CDR2 SYDVKM. This CDR3 spans 15 amino acids. The V end lost 3 bases, the J end lost 4 bases, and 10 bases lay between the germline ends. There were no patients who had received any treatment before thyroid surgery.

The TCR sequence derives from a male donor with papillary thyroid cancer or a benign thyroid nodule (not recorded which). Some clones in this sample may be carry-over from other donors' samples. The chain recombines TRBV28 with TRBJ2-6, with D maybe TRBD1 (6 bases). The specimen was blood. The CDR3 DNA follows: TGTGCCAGCAGTTTTACAGGGCCCGGGGCCAACGTCCTGACTTTC. Amino acids: CASSFTGPGANVLTF.